The 31 T cell receptor beta chains below were found in one sample sequenced in a study of CD8+ T cells in alopecia areata. RNA was extracted and reverse transcribed into cDNA as the sequencing template. Measured with immunoSEQ multiplex PCR; TCRdb has only the in-frame clones, and not every one. The sample lists about 170,000 clones, about 67% seen once, with over 10% in the top ten. The sequenced sample was CD8+ T cells sorted from blood, obtained at week 0. The source is a human donor with alopecia areata.

The table lists this clone with a few counts. CDR3 residues: CASSITLAGTTDTQYF. CDR3 sequence (DNA): TGTGCCAGTAGTATAACACTAGCGGGGACCACAGATACGCAGTATTTT. The chain recombines TRBV19 with TRBJ2-3; 10 bases map to TRBD2. The V and J ends lost 2 bases and 2 bases, in that order; junction bases with no gene match: 4. The CDR3 consists of 16 residues. Germline loops: CDR1 LNHDA, CDR2 SQIVND (reference sequence).

This chain connects TRBV5-6 to TRBJ1-1, with 8 bases matching TRBD1. The germline gives CDR1 SGHDT, CDR2 YYEEEE. The ends lost 4 bases at V and 7 bases at J; junction bases unmatched: 6. The CDR3 contains 13 residues. The DNA of the CDR3 is TGTGCCAGCAGCGTCGGGACAGGCGATGAAGCTTTCTTT. This translates into CASSVGTGDEAFF. Drawing the rest from reference TRBV5-6 and TRBJ1-1, the complete variable domain is DAGVTQSPTHLIKTRGQQVTLRCSPKSGHDTVSWYQQALGQGPQFIFQYYEEEERQRGNFPDRFSGHQFPNYSSELNVNALLLGDSALYLCASSVGTGDEAFFGQGTRLTVV.

V and J are TRBV27 and TRBJ2-3; D unresolved. V lost 6 bases and J lost 8, with 18 bases in between. CDR3 length equals 14 residues. Germline loops: CDR1 MNHEY, CDR2 SMNVEV (reference sequence). The CDR3 region has the DNA TGTGCCAGCAGCCCTAGTTCGCGCGCGAGTACGCAGTATTTT. Protein sequence: CASSPSSRASTQYF.

The chain's CDR3 is CASSSLSYEQYF. For the CDR3, the DNA is TGTGCCAGCAGCTCACTTTCCTACGAGCAGTACTTC. The J gene is TRBJ2-7, the V gene TRBV11-2; no firm D call. Trimming removed 4 bases from V and 1 base from J, with 5 bases in between. CDR3 length: 12 amino acids. CDR1 is SGHAT and CDR2 is FQNNGV in the germline V gene.

The gene calls are TRBV30 and TRBJ1-3; D is unclear. Germline lookup yields CDR1 GTSNPN and CDR2 SVGIG (reference sequence). The CDR3 is 11 residues long. Trimming stripped 2 bases from V and 6 bases from J, with 5 bases between. CDR3 coding DNA: TGTGCCTGGAGTACTCAAAACACCATATATTTT. It translates to CAWSTQNTIYF.

The J gene is TRBJ2-2, the V gene TRBV15, with unresolved D. CDR1 LNHNV and CDR2 YYDKDF come from the germline V gene (reference sequence). This CDR3 comprises 15 residues. V was shortened by 0 bases and J by 7 bases, with 12 bases between the two germline ends. The CDR3 DNA reads TGTGCCACCAGCAGAGATCTGGCCTTTAGCGGGGAGCTGTTTTTT. Translating it yields CATSRDLAFSGELFF.

V usage is TRBV6-1 and J usage is TRBJ2-1; D ambiguous. This CDR3 region has 12 residues. Trimming left V 0 bases short and J 8 bases short, with 5 bases between. CDR1 and CDR2 from the germline V gene are MNHNS and SASEGT. CDR3 region: CASSEASYEQFF. The CDR3 nucleotides read TGTGCCAGCAGTGAAGCGAGTTATGAGCAGTTCTTC.

This clone showed up just a few times. This rearrangement joins TRBV4-1 to TRBJ2-7, with 9 bases aligning to TRBD1. The CDR3 contains 14 residues. Unmatched junction bases numbered 6, after V lost 4 bases and J lost 5 bases. Germline V gives CDR1 MGHRA, CDR2 YSYEKL. CDR3 bases: TGCGCCAGCAGCCCCAAACAGGGGGCCGACGAGCAGTACTTC. Its protein product is CASSPKQGADEQYF.

This chain joins TRBV23-1 and TRBJ1-2; 8 positions match TRBD1. TRBV23-1 is an ORF; its function is uncertain. The CDR3 sequence is 17 residues long. V dropped 3 bases and J dropped 3; count of bases not matched to a gene: 12. This CDR3 reads CASSHNPGQGDDYGYTF. CDR3 bases: TGCGCCAGCAGTCACAATCCCGGACAGGGAGATGACTATGGCTACACCTTC.

The V gene is TRBV21-1, the J gene TRBJ2-7. TRBV21-1 is a pseudogene. The CDR3 is made up of 12 amino acids. CDR3 loop: CASRLVGVEQYF. The CDR3 DNA follows: TGTGCCAGCCGTTTAGTTGGGGTAGAGCAGTACTTC.

The gene calls are TRBV27 and TRBJ2-5; D ambiguous. Between the trimmed V and J ends, which lost 2 bases and 5 bases, there was a span of 12 bases. The CDR3 covers 14 residues. The V gene's germline CDR1 is MNHEY and CDR2 SMNVEV (reference sequence). CDR3 in amino acids: CASSLMWGSETQYF. The DNA of the CDR3 is TGTGCCAGCAGTTTAATGTGGGGTAGTGAGACCCAGTACTTC.

This clone was detected only once. The chain has TRBV4-1 and TRBJ2-2; D uncertain. The CDR3 sequence is 12 residues long. CDR1 and CDR2 from the germline V gene are MGHRA and YSYEKL. Trimming left V 4 bases short and J 6 bases short, with 6 bases between. CDR3 sequence: CASSLPPGELFF. The CDR3 DNA reads as TGCGCCAGCAGCCTTCCTCCCGGGGAGCTGTTTTTT.

The rearrangement links TRBV28 to TRBJ2-1; possibly TRBD2 for D (6 bases). CDR3 length: 16 amino acids. Germline-derived CDR1 and CDR2 are MDHEN and SYDVKM. V lost 2 bases, J lost 6 bases, and 17 bases lay in between. CDR3 in amino acids: CASSLSPRRGGNEQFF. The CDR3 bases are TGTGCCAGCAGTTTAAGCCCTCGGCGGGGCGGCAATGAGCAGTTCTTC.

This clone turned up a few times. The genes are TRBV7-9 and TRBJ2-7, with D possibly TRBD1 on 5 matching bases. The V gene lost 5 bases and the J gene lost 1 base, with 12 bases spanning the gap. This CDR3 region has 14 residues. Germline CDR1 SEHNR, CDR2 FQNEAQ (reference sequence). Written as DNA, the CDR3 is TGTGCCAGCAGCCGTGCAGGGTCATCCTACGAGCAGTACTTC. This encodes CASSRAGSSYEQYF.

The J gene is TRBJ2-3, the V gene TRBV5-1; D call uncertain. CDR3 size: 15 residues. Trimming shortened V by 1 base and J by 0 bases, and 9 bases separated the two germline ends. Germline V gives CDR1 SGHRS, CDR2 YFSETQ. The CDR3 is CASSLSESSTDTQYF. The CDR3 bases are TGCGCCAGCAGCTTGTCTGAATCTAGCACAGATACGCAGTATTTT.

This clone has a handful of counts. This sequence joins TRBV7-9 and TRBJ2-2; D gene uncertain. Germline assignment: CDR1 SEHNR and CDR2 FQNEAQ (reference sequence). V lost 5 bases to trimming and J lost 7 bases, with 5 bases between them. This CDR3 region has 11 residues. CDR3 protein: CASSMFGELFF. In DNA, the CDR3 is TGTGCCAGCAGCATGTTCGGGGAGCTGTTTTTT.

The rearrangement links TRBV6-1 to TRBJ1-2; D gene uncertain. The CDR3 has 16 amino acids. Germline values: CDR1 MNHNS, CDR2 SASEGT. The germline V and J ends were trimmed by 0 bases and 2 bases, with 13 bases remaining between them. CDR3 nucleotides: TGTGCCAGCAGTGAAGCGCTTCGGAGCCTGAACTATGGCTACACCTTC. Protein product: CASSEALRSLNYGYTF.

This sequence joins TRBV7-8 and TRBJ1-1; 8 positions agree with TRBD1. The J segment lost 1 base and the V segment lost 5 bases, leaving 6 bases of the junction unmatched. Germline CDR1 is SGHVS and CDR2 is FQNEAQ. The CDR3 totals 15 residues. DNA for the CDR3: TGTGCCAGCAGCCATATGACAGGGGCGAACACTGAAGCTTTCTTT. Its translation: CASSHMTGANTEAFF.

Only one count was recorded for this clone. The CDR3 DNA follows: TGTGCCAGCAGTTTGGTTAAAACCTACAATGAGCAGTTCTTC. It specifies CASSLVKTYNEQFF. The chain combines TRBV27 with TRBJ2-1; D unresolved. Germline V CDR1 and CDR2: MNHEY, SMNVEV (reference sequence). This CDR3 is 14 amino acids long. V was pared by 3 bases and J by 2 bases, with 8 bases between.

V usage is TRBV2 and J usage is TRBJ1-1; tentatively, D is TRBD1 (6 bases). This CDR3 contains 14 residues. Trimming left V 6 bases short and J 1 base short, with 12 bases between. The germline gives CDR1 SNHLY, CDR2 FYNNEI. In nucleotides, the CDR3 is TGTGCCAGCAGATTACAGGGTCGGAACACTGAAGCTTTCTTT. It codes for CASRLQGRNTEAFF.

This clone appeared a few times. The J gene is TRBJ1-1, the V gene TRBV9, with 10 bases matching TRBD1. The CDR3 sequence is 14 residues long. V shed 3 bases, J shed 6 bases, and the junction held 5 bases outside the gene matches. The germline gives CDR1 SGDLS, CDR2 YYNGEE. CDR3 sequence: CASSGDRGRAEAFF. The CDR3 nucleotides read TGTGCCAGCAGCGGAGACAGGGGGCGGGCTGAAGCTTTCTTT.

The chain combines TRBV5-1 with TRBJ2-1; tentatively, D is TRBD1 (6 bases). The V gene's germline CDR1 is SGHRS and CDR2 YFSETQ. CDR3 length equals 18 residues. V lost 1 base and J lost 8, with 25 bases in between. In nucleotides, the CDR3 is TGCGCCAGCAGCTTGTTCCCCAACAGGGTTCCGCTTTTCGATGAGCAGTTCTTC. Translated, it gives CASSLFPNRVPLFDEQFF.

This clone appeared a few times. V and J are TRBV5-6 and TRBJ1-1, with D unresolved. The CDR3 extends over 13 amino acids. V lost 5 bases and J lost 1, with 9 bases in between. Germline V CDR1 and CDR2: SGHDT, YYEEEE. The DNA for the CDR3 is TGTGCCAGCAGTTTAAAGGGGAACACTGAAGCTTTCTTT. Translated: CASSLKGNTEAFF.

The chain combines TRBV4-1 with TRBJ2-3; no firm D call. The CDR3 covers 15 residues. Germline CDR1 and CDR2: MGHRA and YSYEKL. Deletions cut 1 base from V and 0 bases from J, with 8 bases between. The CDR3 DNA follows: TGCGCCAGCAGCCAAGCCTCTAGAAGCACAGATACGCAGTATTTT. Protein sequence: CASSQASRSTDTQYF.

The CDR3: CASTSSGYTQYF. For the CDR3, the DNA is TGTGCCAGTACCTCCTCCGGGTATACGCAGTATTTT. The chain employs TRBV19 and TRBJ2-3; D ambiguous. CDR3 length: 12 residues. The ends were cut back, 7 bases at V and 7 bases at J, with 12 bases in the middle. Germline V gene lookup returns CDR1 LNHDA and CDR2 SQIVND (reference sequence).

This clone was seen only a few times. Mismatch with germline at one junction end may stem from a read error. This chain connects TRBV10-3 to TRBJ1-6; 8 bases map to TRBD1. CDR3 length: 16 amino acids. Germline assignment: CDR1 ENHRY and CDR2 SYGVKD. Written as DNA, the CDR3 is TGTGCCAGCAGTGAGGAAACGGGACAGGACTATTCACCCCTCCACTTT. Its translation is CASSEETGQDYSPLHF.

This chain links TRBV5-1 with TRBJ1-1; D not resolved. Trimming removed 0 bases from V and 7 bases from J, with 13 bases in between. The germline V gene encodes CDR1 SGHRS and CDR2 YFSETQ. The CDR3 runs 14 residues. The CDR3 spells CASSLVLYQIEAFF. CDR3 DNA sequence: TGCGCCAGCAGCTTGGTGCTTTATCAGATTGAAGCTTTCTTT. Full variable domain (outside the CDR3, taken from reference TRBV5-1 and TRBJ1-1): KAGVTQTPRYLIKTRGQQVTLSCSPISGHRSVSWYQQTPGQGLQFLFEYFSETQRNKGNFPGRFSGRQFSNSRSEMNVSTLELGDSALYLCASSLVLYQIEAFFGQGTRLTVV.

V usage is TRBV29-1 and J usage is TRBJ2-7; D gene uncertain. The V gene lost 3 bases and the J gene lost 1 base, with 10 bases spanning the gap. The CDR3 spans 13 residues. CDR1 and CDR2 from the germline V gene are SQVTM and ANQGSEA. As DNA, the CDR3 is TGCAGCGTTGAGGAAATAGGGTCCTACGAGCAGTACTTC. Protein product: CSVEEIGSYEQYF.

This clone was seen only a few times. The chain uses TRBV10-3 and TRBJ2-5, with 9 bases matching TRBD2. CDR1 and CDR2 (germline): ENHRY, SYGVKD. The length of the CDR3 is 16 residues. Trimming at V came to 3 bases and at J to 3 bases, leaving 8 bases not matched to a gene. The CDR3 DNA follows: TGTGCCATCAGTGATCCCGGCGGGGGGGCGGAAGAGACCCAGTACTTC. It codes for CAISDPGGGAEETQYF.

The chain has TRBV11-2 and TRBJ2-3; the D is unclear. Germline V CDR1 and CDR2: SGHAT, FQNNGV. V was clipped by 5 bases and J by 2 bases, with 11 bases between them. This CDR3 is built from 14 residues. Written as DNA, the CDR3 is TGTGCCAGCAGCCTCGCTATATCCACAGATACGCAGTATTTT. Amino acid sequence: CASSLAISTDTQYF.

The chain combines TRBV25-1 with TRBJ2-1, with D possibly TRBD1 on 5 matching bases. V was pared by 0 bases and J by 7 bases, with 10 bases between. The CDR3 loop spans 14 amino acids. Germline V gene lookup returns CDR1 MGHDK and CDR2 SYGVNS. CDR3 loop: CASSEYRARNEQFF. DNA of the CDR3: TGTGCCAGCAGTGAATACAGGGCTAGGAATGAGCAGTTCTTC.